This TCR beta chain was profiled in a study of cytomegalovirus exposure and HLA in healthy donors. General study results and limits: A few V segments could not be told apart, such as TRBV6-2 and TRBV6-3, and were left out. Per a prior analysis, the majority of TCR beta V segments were productive roughly 87% or roughly 30% of the time.

Trimming removed 0 bases from V and 6 bases from J, with 17 bases in between. Germline V CDR1 and CDR2: MNHEY, SMNVEV (reference sequence). This CDR3 has 16 amino acids. Both 60 Vbeta primers and 13 Jbeta primers went into the PCR. Here immunoSEQ multiplex PCR was the method, and the copy in TCRdb shows in-frame clones only, minus some. The repertoire holds 95,000 to 130,000 clones, about 10% seen once, with less than 4% in the top ten. This clone was observed a handful of times. What it binds is not known. The chain carries TRBV27 and TRBJ1-2; the D gene is possibly TRBD1 (6 bases). The sequence was obtained from a man aged 25 to 40 in good health and CMV-seronegative. The sequencing input was PBMCs. The CDR3 loop is CASSLSIMGGADGYTF. The DNA for the CDR3 is TGTGCCAGCAGTTTATCGATAATGGGGGGGGCGGATGGCTACACCTTC.